Following are 3 T cell receptor beta chains from one sample sequenced in a study of cytomegalovirus exposure and HLA in healthy donors (dated by TCRdb to 2016 to 2017). Libraries were built with the immunoSEQ multiplex PCR assay. For the multiplex PCR, a mixture combining 60 forward primers for TCR Vbeta segments and 13 reverse primers for TCR Jbeta segments was used. The table comes from immuneACCESS by way of TCRdb, which keeps in-frame sequences with V and J called. Part of the clones is missing from these tables; in studies checked, under half for an unresolved V gene and the rest for unknown reasons. The sample table contains over 110,000 clones; only one count was recorded for under 80% of them. The top ten hold approximately 8.3% of the sample. Sequenced material: PBMCs. These receptors were collected from a woman aged 50 to 60 in good health and CMV-seropositive.

This clone was counted a few times. The chain joins TRBV6-5 to TRBJ1-1, with 9 bases lining up with TRBD1. The CDR3 extends over 14 amino acids. V trimming: 6 bases; J trimming: 4 bases; junction bases outside the gene matches: 6. Germline loops: CDR1 MNHEY, CDR2 SVGAGI. The CDR3 here is CASSIGQGITEAFF. CDR3 sequence (DNA): TGTGCCAGCAGCATCGGACAGGGGATCACTGAAGCTTTCTTT.

The chain recombines TRBV15 with TRBJ1-3; 7 bases are a match to TRBD1. The V gene end was trimmed by 4 bases and the J gene end by 0 bases; junction bases not matched to a gene: 3. CDR3 size: 15 residues. CDR1 and CDR2 from the germline V gene are LNHNV and YYDKDF (reference sequence). The CDR3: CATSTRQGSGNTIYF. The CDR3 bases are TGTGCCACCAGCACAAGACAGGGCTCTGGAAACACCATATATTTT. The full variable domain, its missing parts supplied by reference TRBV15 and TRBJ1-3, is DAMVIQNPRYQVTQFGKPVTLSCSQTLNHNVMYWYQQKSSQAPKLLFHYYDKDFNNEADTPDNFQSRRPNTSFCFLDIRSPGLGDTAMYLCATSTRQGSGNTIYFGEGSWLTVV.

This chain joins TRBV5-1 and TRBJ1-1; the D gene is possibly TRBD1 (5 bases). Per the germline V gene, CDR1 is SGHRS and CDR2 is YFSETQ. The V end was cut by 3 bases, the J end by 1 base, with 16 bases between. The CDR3 totals 16 residues. CDR3 residues: CASSSVSGRGNTEAFF. The CDR3 region has the DNA TGCGCCAGCAGCTCCGTCAGCGGGAGGGGGAACACTGAAGCTTTCTTT.